This T cell receptor (beta chain) was sequenced during a study of T cell responses to AZD1222 COVID-19 vaccine. Across the study: Whether given at about 4 or about 12 weeks, second doses were pooled. Findings and caveats of the study: In a largely white British group with more females than males, clonal diversity was possibly underestimated.

The table came from immunoSEQ multiplex PCR; TCRdb's copy has only in-frame clones and leaves some out. The table lists 100,000 to 150,000 clones, approximately 85% of them singletons, with more than 7.5% in the top ten. Details on this clone: Its target is unknown.

The CDR3 is 17 residues long. Germline V gene data show CDR1 as SGHNT and CDR2 as YENEEA. Trimming shortened V by 5 bases and J by 6 bases, and 20 bases separated the two germline ends. The sequence was obtained from an adult in good health. The V and J genes are TRBV11-3 and TRBJ1-6, with unresolved D. Sequencing used peripheral blood, obtained on day 0 of AZD1222 vaccination. The CDR3 spells CASSHAGGTAANSPLHF. Written as DNA, the CDR3 is TGTGCCAGCAGCCATGCAGGTGGAACGGCCGCTAATTCACCCCTCCACTTT.